Listed below are T cell receptor beta chains from one sample, sequenced in a study of shared clonotypes between healthy human individuals. Here immunoSEQ multiplex PCR was the method, and the copy in TCRdb shows in-frame clones only, minus some. The sample contains over 1.5 million clones, 98% of which appear only once. The sequenced sample consisted of naive CD4+ T cells sorted from blood. The receptors here all came from a man younger than 45 in good health. Each CDR3 is given with its conserved first and last residue. D genes are given only for firm matches. Clone size is stated in some rows and not others, as once, few, many or a class when expanded.

DNA,CDR3,J,size,D,V
TGCGCCAGCAAATCGGGTGGGACAGCTATTGAAGCTTTCTTT,CASKSGGTAIEAFF,TRBJ1-1,-,TRBD1,TRBV5-1
TGTGCCAGCAGCTTAAATACATTTCGGGACACCGGGGAGCTGTTTTTT,CASSLNTFRDTGELFF,TRBJ2-2,-,-,TRBV7-3
TGTGCCAGCAGTTTACGGTTAGCGGGAGGGGTCTACGAGCAGTACTTC,CASSLRLAGGVYEQYF,TRBJ2-7,-,TRBD2,TRBV27
TGTGCCAGCAGTTTGTGGTCTCTTTTGTTCTCCTACGAGCAGTACTTC,CASSLWSLLFSYEQYF,TRBJ2-7,-,-,TRBV28
TGTGCCAGCAGCCAAGGGGGCAATGAGCAGTTCTTC,CASSQGGNEQFF,TRBJ2-1,-,-,TRBV14
TGTGCCAGCAGCTTTTTTTCACAGGGAGCCGAGCAGTACTTC,CASSFFSQGAEQYF,TRBJ2-7,-,-,TRBV7-2
TGTGCCAGCAGTTTACGGCGGGAGACAGATACGCAGTATTTT,CASSLRRETDTQYF,TRBJ2-3,-,TRBD2,TRBV27
TGTGCCATCAGTGAGTCGTCAGGTAAAACCTACGAGCAGTACTTC,CAISESSGKTYEQYF,TRBJ2-7,-,-,TRBV10-3
TGTGCCAGTAGTACAGCTCCCCTAGCGGGAGTCGCAGATACGCAGTATTTT,CASSTAPLAGVADTQYF,TRBJ2-3,-,TRBD2,TRBV19
TGTGCCAGCAGCCGCGGGAGGAGCTCCTACAATGAGCAGTTCTTC,CASSRGRSSYNEQFF,TRBJ2-1,-,TRBD2,TRBV7-2
TGCGCCAGCAGCTTGGGGCAGGGAGGCCACAATGAGCAGTTCTTC,CASSLGQGGHNEQFF,TRBJ2-1,-,-,TRBV5-1
TGTGCCAGCAGACCCGGGCCCTCAGACTATGGCTACACCTTC,CASRPGPSDYGYTF,TRBJ1-2,-,-,TRBV9
TGTGCCAGCAGCTCGTTCCGGGACAGGCATCAGCCCCAGCATTTT,CASSSFRDRHQPQHF,TRBJ1-5,-,TRBD1,TRBV5-4
TGTGCCAGCAGGGAACTAGCGGTCACCGGGGAGCTGTTTTTT,CASRELAVTGELFF,TRBJ2-2,-,TRBD2,TRBV6-1
TGTGCCAGTAGGCCAGGACGACAGGGACTTAGCAATCAGCCCCAGCATTTT,CASRPGRQGLSNQPQHF,TRBJ1-5,-,TRBD1,TRBV19
TGTGCCAGCAGCTTAAGGGCAGGGGGCGTGTACACTGAAGCTTTCTTT,CASSLRAGGVYTEAFF,TRBJ1-1,-,TRBD1,TRBV7-6
TGTGCCAGTGGAGTCACCTACAATGAGCAGTTCTTC,CASGVTYNEQFF,TRBJ2-1,-,-,TRBV19
TGTGCCAGCAGCGTACTACTCGGGGGCTACACCTTC,CASSVLLGGYTF,TRBJ1-2,once,-,TRBV28
TGTGCCAGCAGCCTCGGAGGGGGGTTCTCCTACGAGCAGTACTTC,CASSLGGGFSYEQYF,TRBJ2-7,-,-,TRBV6-1
TGTGCCATCGGCAATAGCGGGTCCCCAGATACGCAGTATTTT,CAIGNSGSPDTQYF,TRBJ2-3,-,TRBD2,TRBV10-3
TGTGCCAGCAGCGATGCGATAGGAACGCAAGAGACCCAGTACTTC,CASSDAIGTQETQYF,TRBJ2-5,-,-,TRBV5-6
TGTGCCAGCAGCGTCCGCACAGATACGCAGTATTTT,CASSVRTDTQYF,TRBJ2-3,-,-,TRBV7-9
TGTGCCAGCAGCTCCGGGCTTTTGGAAAAACTGTTTTTT,CASSSGLLEKLFF,TRBJ1-4,-,-,TRBV7-9
TGTGCCAGCAGCTCGTCGGACGGTAGGGGAATTGGGGAGCAGTTCTTC,CASSSSDGRGIGEQFF,TRBJ2-1,-,-,TRBV7-2
TGTGCCAGCAGTTACTTCCCTATTCGGGCCAAAAACATTCAGTACTTC,CASSYFPIRAKNIQYF,TRBJ2-4,-,-,TRBV6-5
TGTGCCACCAGCTTGGGCTGGCGCACAGATACGCAGTATTTT,CATSLGWRTDTQYF,TRBJ2-3,-,-,TRBV15
TGCGCCAGCAGCCAAGATGTCCCTAGCGGACAAGAGACCCAGTACTTC,CASSQDVPSGQETQYF,TRBJ2-5,once,TRBD2,TRBV4-3
TGCAGCGTTAGTGGAGCGGGCCTTACCACAGATACGCAGTATTTT,CSVSGAGLTTDTQYF,TRBJ2-3,-,-,TRBV29-1
TGTGCCAGCAGCTTGGCCGCACAGAACACTGAAGCTTTCTTT,CASSLAAQNTEAFF,TRBJ1-1,-,-,TRBV5-5
TGTGCCAGCAGCGGAACAGGGGGCGTCTTCTCCGAGCAGTACTTC,CASSGTGGVFSEQYF,TRBJ2-7,-,TRBD1,TRBV9
TGTGCCAGTAAGGACAGGGGCTATGGCTACACCTTC,CASKDRGYGYTF,TRBJ1-2,-,TRBD1,TRBV6-1
TGTGCCACCAGCAGACAGGGGGCTTATCAGCCCCAGCATTTT,CATSRQGAYQPQHF,TRBJ1-5,-,TRBD1,TRBV15
TGCGCCAGCAGCCAAGAGAGACCCCACGAGCAGTACTTC,CASSQERPHEQYF,TRBJ2-7,-,-,TRBV4-1
TGCAGCGTTGATGACCGGGACTCTCGCCCCGCTTTCTTT,CSVDDRDSRPAFF,TRBJ1-1,-,-,TRBV29-1
TGTGCCAGCAGCTTAGAGGCTGGCGGTTTGGACAGCCTCTACGAGCAGTACTTC,CASSLEAGGLDSLYEQYF,TRBJ2-7,-,-,TRBV7-6
TGTGCCAGCAGCTTGACTAGCGGGGACACCGGGGAGCTGTTTTTT,CASSLTSGDTGELFF,TRBJ2-2,-,TRBD2,TRBV13
TGTGCCAGCAGCGTAGGGACTAGCGGGGCATACAATGAGCAGTTCTTC,CASSVGTSGAYNEQFF,TRBJ2-1,-,TRBD2,TRBV9
TGTGCCAGCAGCGTAGGGGGGCTAGAGGCCTACGAGCAGTACTTC,CASSVGGLEAYEQYF,TRBJ2-7,-,-,TRBV9
TGTGCCACCGCGGGAGGCCGGGGGGGGCAGTACTTC,CATAGGRGGQYF,TRBJ2-7,-,TRBD2,TRBV10-3
TGTGCCAGCAGCCGCAGAGGGCTCTACGAGCAGTACTTC,CASSRRGLYEQYF,TRBJ2-7,-,-,TRBV27
TGTGCCAGCAGCTTGGGAGGGTCTAGCGCACCTAGCACAGATACGCAGTATTTT,CASSLGGSSAPSTDTQYF,TRBJ2-3,-,-,TRBV5-6
TGTGCCAGCAGCTTACAAGGGGCGAACACTGAAGCTTTCTTT,CASSLQGANTEAFF,TRBJ1-1,once,-,TRBV7-9
TGTGCCAGCAGCTTACCAGGGACAGGGGGTGGCTACACCTTC,CASSLPGTGGGYTF,TRBJ1-2,-,TRBD1,TRBV7-2
TGTGCCAGCAGCCGACAGGGTTCAGATACGCAGTATTTT,CASSRQGSDTQYF,TRBJ2-3,-,TRBD1,TRBV7-9
TGTGCCAGTGTGTTGGCTAGTGTTGACAATGAGCAGTTCTTC,CASVLASVDNEQFF,TRBJ2-1,-,-,TRBV7-2
TGTGCCAGCAGCCCCGCCGGGGGGTCGGGCAATGAGCAGTTCTTC,CASSPAGGSGNEQFF,TRBJ2-1,-,TRBD2,TRBV9
TGTGCCAGCAGCTTATTTACAGCGGGAGGTACCTACGAGCAGTACTTC,CASSLFTAGGTYEQYF,TRBJ2-7,-,TRBD2,TRBV7-3
TGTGCCAGCAGTTTAGCGGGCCCGCTGAGGAGGGGCTACACCTTC,CASSLAGPLRRGYTF,TRBJ1-2,-,-,TRBV28
TGTGCCAGCAGCGTAGGCACAGGCAGTGACTATGGCTACACCTTC,CASSVGTGSDYGYTF,TRBJ1-2,-,-,TRBV9
TGTGCCAGCAGCCAATTGGTTTATGGTGAAGCTTTCTTT,CASSQLVYGEAFF,TRBJ1-1,once,-,TRBV5-4
TGTGCCAGCAGCGTTGCCCCGTTCTCGTACGAGCAGTACTTC,CASSVAPFSYEQYF,TRBJ2-7,-,-,TRBV7-8
TGTGCCAGCAGTTTATTAGGGGGGCATGGATTGGCTTTCTTT,CASSLLGGHGLAFF,TRBJ1-1,-,-,TRBV28
TGCAGTGTCCGACTCCTAGCGAAGCAGTTCTTC,CSVRLLAKQFF,TRBJ2-1,-,-,TRBV20-1
TGCGCCAGCAGTGGCGGGGCGGAGGGCACAGATACGCAGTATTTT,CASSGGAEGTDTQYF,TRBJ2-3,-,-,TRBV10-2
TGCGCCAGCAGCCAACTTGGGACAGCCGACTCCTACGAGCAGTACTTC,CASSQLGTADSYEQYF,TRBJ2-7,once,TRBD1,TRBV4-1